Following are 30 T cell receptor beta chains from one sample sequenced in a study of blood T cell repertoires in COVID-19. TCRdb's copy holds only in-frame clones and misses some; the assay was immunoSEQ multiplex PCR. The sample records over 70,000 clones, 85% being singletons. Sequenced: peripheral blood. The receptors shown here come from a man between 60 and 75 years old with COVID-19, enrolled during active disease.

The chain recombines TRBV5-6 with TRBJ2-5; TRBD2 might be the D (7 bases). The CDR3 totals 14 residues. The germline gives CDR1 SGHDT, CDR2 YYEEEE. V lost 1 base and J 4 bases, leaving 11 bases between the germline ends. CDR3 amino acids: CASSLRGAGETQYF. The DNA for the CDR3 is TGTGCCAGCAGCTTGCGGGGGGCTGGAGAGACCCAGTACTTC. Variable domain in full (rest from reference TRBV5-6 and TRBJ2-5): DAGVTQSPTHLIKTRGQQVTLRCSPKSGHDTVSWYQQALGQGPQFIFQYYEEEERQRGNFPDRFSGHQFPNYSSELNVNALLLGDSALYLCASSLRGAGETQYFGPGTRLLVL.

This clone turned up a few times. The chain recombines TRBV29-1 with TRBJ1-6; D remains ambiguous. Trimming pared 5 bases from V and 0 bases from J, leaving 11 bases between. CDR3 length: 15 amino acids. CDR1 and CDR2 (germline): SQVTM, ANQGSEA. Written as DNA, the CDR3 is TGCAGCGTTTTTTATCTGAGCTCCTATAATTCACCCCTCCACTTT. As protein: CSVFYLSSYNSPLHF.

The chain combines TRBV28 with TRBJ1-2; 9 nucleotides line up with TRBD1. J was trimmed by 7 bases and V by 2 bases; bases with no gene match: 11. CDR1 and CDR2 from the germline V gene are MDHEN and SYDVKM. The CDR3 runs 16 residues. Written as DNA, the CDR3 is TGTGCCAGCAGTTTAAGCGTCGGACAGGGGATGAGTGGCTACACCTTC. Residues: CASSLSVGQGMSGYTF.

The genes are TRBV30 and TRBJ2-3, with D tentatively TRBD2 (5 bases). Germline CDR1 reads GTSNPN; CDR2 reads SVGIG (reference sequence). The V and J ends lost 8 bases and 1 base respectively, with 16 bases between them. CDR3 size: 14 residues. In nucleotides, the CDR3 is TGTGCCGGCGAGGGTCGGCTGGGCACAGATACGCAGTATTTT. It yields the protein CAGEGRLGTDTQYF.

This chain links TRBV5-4 with TRBJ1-5; TRBD1 matches 7 bases. Germline assignment: CDR1 SGHNT and CDR2 YYREEE (reference sequence). V was pared by 4 bases and J by 5 bases, with 3 bases of the junction left unmatched. The CDR3 is 13 residues long. The CDR3 region is CASSQDRDQPQHF. CDR3 coding DNA: TGTGCCAGCAGCCAAGACAGGGATCAGCCCCAGCATTTT.

This clone was recorded only once. The gene calls are TRBV28 and TRBJ1-2; D uncertain. Germline loops: CDR1 MDHEN, CDR2 SYDVKM. The CDR3 totals 14 residues. Trimming took 5 bases from V and 0 from J, leaving 10 bases between them. The CDR3 loop is CASSPIGANYGYTF. DNA of the CDR3: TGTGCCAGCAGTCCCATTGGAGCTAACTATGGCTACACCTTC.

V gene TRBV5-1 combines with J gene TRBJ2-7; possible D gene TRBD1, 5 bases. Germline CDR1 is SGHRS and CDR2 is YFSETQ. Trimming pared 4 bases from V and 7 bases from J, leaving 12 bases between. This CDR3 is built from 12 residues. The CDR3 DNA reads TGCGCCAGCAGCCCCACAGGTTTTGAGCAGTACTTC. Translated, it gives CASSPTGFEQYF.

The V and J genes are TRBV9 and TRBJ1-6; 9 nucleotides line up with TRBD1. The germline gives CDR1 SGDLS, CDR2 YYNGEE. The CDR3 runs to 16 residues. Losses at the gene ends were 0 bases for V and 8 bases for J; bases not matched to a gene: 6. CDR3 loop: CASSVEGQGPYSPLHF. CDR3 coding DNA: TGTGCCAGCAGCGTAGAGGGACAGGGACCGTATTCACCCCTCCACTTT. The whole variable domain, remainder taken from reference TRBV9 and TRBJ1-6, is DSGVTQTPKHLITATGQRVTLRCSPRSGDLSVYWYQQSLDQGLQFLIQYYNGEERAKGNILERFSAQQFPDLHSELNLSSLELGDSALYFCASSVEGQGPYSPLHFGNGTRLTVT.

This chain connects TRBV9 to TRBJ1-2; 8 bases match TRBD1. V shed 0 bases, J shed 4 bases, and the junction held 5 bases outside the gene matches. The length of the CDR3 is 15 residues. Germline V gene data show CDR1 as SGDLS and CDR2 as YYNGEE. The DNA for the CDR3 is TGTGCCAGCAGCGTAGGACAGGGGTTAGGCTATGGCTACACCTTC. Translation gives CASSVGQGLGYGYTF.

The V and J genes are TRBV27 and TRBJ2-7; D is uncertain. The CDR3 runs to 14 residues. Trimming pared 2 bases from V and 2 bases from J, leaving 10 bases between. Germline V lookup: CDR1 MNHEY, CDR2 SMNVEV (reference sequence). CDR3 in DNA: TGTGCCAGCAGTTTACGGTACGCTACCTACGAGCAGTACTTC. This gives the protein CASSLRYATYEQYF.

This chain links TRBV19 with TRBJ2-2; 9 positions agree with TRBD2. CDR1 and CDR2 (germline): LNHDA, SQIVND (reference sequence). This CDR3 contains 18 residues. The V gene end was trimmed by 5 bases and the J gene end by 6 bases; junction bases not matched to a gene: 16. The CDR3 bases are TGTGCCAGTAGTTTCTTTCGGGACGGCGGGAGGGGTGCCGGGGAGCTGTTTTTT. This sequence encodes CASSFFRDGGRGAGELFF.

The chain combines TRBV27 with TRBJ2-3; TRBD2 matches at 9 bases. The V and J ends lost 2 bases and 6 bases, in that order; junction bases with no gene match: 6. CDR3 size: 15 residues. From germline, CDR1 is MNHEY and CDR2 SMNVEV (reference sequence). The CDR3 is CASSLQAGGPDTQYF. CDR3 coding DNA: TGTGCCAGCAGTTTACAGGCGGGGGGGCCGGATACGCAGTATTTT.

V gene TRBV7-2 combines with J gene TRBJ2-5; TRBD2 is a possible D gene (7 bases). The CDR3 is 16 residues long. Germline V gene sequence: CDR1 SGHTA, CDR2 FQGNSA. V was pared by 1 base and J by 7 bases, with 19 bases between. CDR3 sequence (DNA): TGTGCCAGCAGCTTAGAGGGGGGGGACGGACTGGCGACCCAGTACTTC. Translated: CASSLEGGDGLATQYF.

V gene TRBV15 combines with J gene TRBJ2-5; 8 bases match TRBD1. CDR1 is LNHNV, CDR2 YYDKDF, per germline (reference sequence). J lost 2 bases, V lost 1 base, and 3 bases had no gene match. The CDR3 sequence is 15 residues long. The CDR3: CATSRGTGPQETQYF. The CDR3 nucleotides are TGTGCCACCAGCAGAGGGACAGGGCCACAAGAGACCCAGTACTTC.

J is TRBJ1-4 and V is TRBV19, with TRBD1 as a possible D gene (5 bases). Per germline, CDR1 LNHDA and CDR2 SQIVND (reference sequence). With 4 bases removed from V and 3 bases from J, the gap between germline ends came to 9 bases. The CDR3 totals 14 residues. The CDR3 nucleotides read TGTGCCAGTAGTACCGACAGCCCTAATGAAAAACTGTTTTTT. As protein: CASSTDSPNEKLFF. Complete variable domain (other parts from reference TRBV19 and TRBJ1-4): DGGITQSPKYLFRKEGQNVTLSCEQNLNHDAMYWYRQDPGQGLRLIYYSQIVNDFQKGDIAEGYSVSREKKESFPLTVTSAQKNPTAFYLCASSTDSPNEKLFFGSGTQLSVL.

The V and J genes are TRBV5-1 and TRBJ1-6; 7 bases agree with TRBD1. Germline V lookup: CDR1 SGHRS, CDR2 YFSETQ. V was pared by 1 base and J by 3 bases, with 7 bases of the junction left unmatched. The CDR3 is 17 amino acids. In DNA, the CDR3 is TGCGCCAGCAGCTTGAATTTAAGGGGGCTCTATAATTCACCCCTCCACTTT. Encoded protein: CASSLNLRGLYNSPLHF.

The rearrangement uses TRBV6-5 and TRBJ1-3, with D hard to call. Germline loops: CDR1 MNHEY, CDR2 SVGAGI. CDR3 length: 15 amino acids. V gave up 0 bases and J gave up 3 bases, with 9 bases separating them. In DNA, the CDR3 is TGTGCCAGCAGTTACTCGCTGGGCTTTGGAAACACCATATATTTT. Its protein is CASSYSLGFGNTIYF.

This clone was recorded a few times. The rearrangement uses TRBV19 and TRBJ2-2; D might be TRBD2 (5 bases). The CDR3 totals 16 residues. The ends were cut back, 4 bases at V and 1 base at J, with 13 bases in the middle. CDR1 is LNHDA, CDR2 SQIVND, per germline (reference sequence). CDR3 bases: TGTGCCAGTAGTACCCCGAGGGTCGGGAACACCGGGGAGCTGTTTTTT. Translation gives CASSTPRVGNTGELFF.

This chain connects TRBV5-1 to TRBJ2-7, with D tentatively TRBD2 (5 bases). The CDR3 runs to 12 residues. Trimming cost V 7 bases and J 6 bases, with 14 bases left between them. Germline CDR1 and CDR2: SGHRS and YFSETQ. The CDR3 nucleotides read TGCGCCAGCTCTTTGCGGGTCGGCGAGCAGTACTTC. This translates into CASSLRVGEQYF. The full variable domain, with the rest looked up from reference TRBV5-1 and TRBJ2-7, is KAGVTQTPRYLIKTRGQQVTLSCSPISGHRSVSWYQQTPGQGLQFLFEYFSETQRNKGNFPGRFSGRQFSNSRSEMNVSTLELGDSALYLCASSLRVGEQYFGPGTRLTVT.

The sample holds one count of this clone. The rearrangement uses TRBV3-1 (or the pseudogene TRBV3-2) and TRBJ2-7; TRBD1 agrees at 9 bases. The germline V gene has CDR1 LGHDT and CDR2 YNNKEL (reference sequence). J lost 2 bases, V lost 3 bases, and 8 bases had no gene match. The length of the CDR3 is 16 residues. The chain's CDR3 is CASSHTQGAGAYEQYF. In nucleotides, the CDR3 is TGTGCCAGCAGCCACACACAGGGGGCGGGGGCCTACGAGCAGTACTTC.

The CDR3 sequence is CASSPFRGSPLHF. The CDR3 nucleotides are TGTGCCAGCAGCCCGTTCCGGGGTTCACCCCTCCACTTT. The V call is TRBV14, the J call TRBJ1-6; D is ambiguous. Deletions cut 4 bases from V and 9 bases from J, with 10 bases between. From germline, CDR1 is SGHDN and CDR2 FVKESK. The CDR3 totals 13 residues. Full variable domain (rest looked up from reference TRBV14 and TRBJ1-6): EAGVTQFPSHSVIEKGQTVTLRCDPISGHDNLYWYRRVMGKEIKFLLHFVKESKQDESGMPNNRFLAERTGGTYSTLKVQPAELEDSGVYFCASSPFRGSPLHFGNGTRLTVT.

This clone was observed a single time. The chain combines TRBV19 with TRBJ1-5, with TRBD1 matching 8 bases. The CDR3 is 15 residues long. Germline values: CDR1 LNHDA, CDR2 SQIVND (reference sequence). V was clipped by 4 bases and J by 6 bases; unmatched bases: 8. CDR3 in amino acids: CASSTDRGGIQPQHF. The CDR3 bases are TGTGCCAGTAGTACCGACAGGGGCGGGATTCAGCCCCAGCATTTT.

This chain joins TRBV3-1 (or the pseudogene TRBV3-2) and TRBJ1-6; D is unresolved. CDR3 length equals 15 residues. The V gene lost 2 bases and the J gene lost 10 bases, with 15 bases spanning the gap. Germline CDR1 is LGHDT and CDR2 is YNNKEL (reference sequence). In DNA, the CDR3 is TGTGCCAGCAGCCAACCGGGTGCATTGGAGTCACCCCTCCACTTT. This translates into CASSQPGALESPLHF.

This CDR3 is CAWTNGQGVFGTQYF. The CDR3 nucleotides read TGTGCCTGGACGAACGGGCAGGGGGTCTTCGGGACCCAGTACTTC. This chain uses TRBV30 with TRBJ2-5; TRBD1 aligns across 7 bases. The CDR3 is made up of 15 amino acids. V gave up 4 bases and J gave up 7 bases; unmatched junction bases: 15. Germline loops: CDR1 GTSNPN, CDR2 SVGIG (reference sequence).

DNA of the CDR3: TGTGCCAGCAGTGAAGACAGGGGTGCGGGTCAGCCCCAGCATTTT. Translated: CASSEDRGAGQPQHF. V is TRBV6-1 and J is TRBJ1-5; the match to TRBD1 covers 7 bases. V gave up 1 base and J gave up 6 bases; unmatched junction bases: 6. Germline V gene data show CDR1 as MNHNS and CDR2 as SASEGT. The CDR3 loop spans 15 amino acids.

This CDR3 reads CASTPRRLGSGNTIYF. As DNA, the CDR3 is TGTGCCAGTACCCCCAGGAGGCTGGGGTCTGGAAACACCATATATTTT. This chain connects TRBV19 to TRBJ1-3; D uncertain. Trimming pared 7 bases from V and 1 base from J, leaving 17 bases between. The CDR3 runs 16 residues. Germline V gene data show CDR1 as LNHDA and CDR2 as SQIVND (reference sequence).

The chain couples TRBV6-2 or TRBV6-3 to TRBJ2-7, with 8 bases identical to TRBD2. J was trimmed by 2 bases and V by 5 bases; bases with no gene match: 8. This CDR3 has 15 amino acids. In germline, CDR1 is MNHEY, CDR2 SVGEGT. The DNA for the CDR3 is TGTGCCAGCAGTGCGAGCGGGAGTCCTCCCTACGAGCAGTACTTC. Protein sequence: CASSASGSPPYEQYF.

This chain links TRBV29-1 with TRBJ1-1, with D unclear. Germline values: CDR1 SQVTM, CDR2 ANQGSEA. The CDR3 runs 10 residues. The CDR3 reads CIDKNTEAFF. CDR3 in DNA: TGCATCGACAAGAACACTGAAGCTTTCTTT.

This clone has just a few counts. This sequence joins TRBV20-1 and TRBJ1-2; D not certain. Germline V CDR1 and CDR2: DFQATT, SNEGSKA (reference sequence). Deletions cut 3 bases from V and 5 bases from J, with 16 bases between. The CDR3 is made up of 14 amino acids. CDR3 in amino acids: CSASLEETGYGYTF. DNA for the CDR3: TGCAGTGCTAGTCTGGAGGAGACCGGATATGGCTACACCTTC.

The chain uses TRBV14 and TRBJ1-1, with D perhaps TRBD1 (5 bases). Trimming removed 2 bases from V and 7 bases from J, with 14 bases in between. Germline CDR1 SGHDN, CDR2 FVKESK. The CDR3 runs to 14 residues. CDR3 DNA: TGTGCCAGCAGCCAACCCGGGAGGGGAATTGAAGCTTTCTTT. The encoded protein is CASSQPGRGIEAFF.